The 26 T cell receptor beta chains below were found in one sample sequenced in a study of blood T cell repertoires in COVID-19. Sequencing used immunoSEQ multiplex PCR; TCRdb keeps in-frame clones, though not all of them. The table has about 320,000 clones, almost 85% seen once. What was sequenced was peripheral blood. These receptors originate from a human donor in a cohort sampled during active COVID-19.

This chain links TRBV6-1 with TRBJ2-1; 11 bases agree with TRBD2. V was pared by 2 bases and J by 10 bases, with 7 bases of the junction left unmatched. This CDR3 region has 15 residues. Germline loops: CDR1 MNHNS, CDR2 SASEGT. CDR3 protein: CASSELAGGSGEQFF. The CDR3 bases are TGTGCCAGCAGTGAACTAGCGGGGGGTTCGGGAGAGCAGTTCTTC.

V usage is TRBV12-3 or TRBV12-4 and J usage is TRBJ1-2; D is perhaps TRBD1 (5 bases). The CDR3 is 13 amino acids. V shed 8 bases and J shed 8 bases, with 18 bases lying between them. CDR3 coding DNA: TGTGCCAGCGGGCCAATTCAGGGAGGCGGCTACACCTTC. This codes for CASGPIQGGGYTF.

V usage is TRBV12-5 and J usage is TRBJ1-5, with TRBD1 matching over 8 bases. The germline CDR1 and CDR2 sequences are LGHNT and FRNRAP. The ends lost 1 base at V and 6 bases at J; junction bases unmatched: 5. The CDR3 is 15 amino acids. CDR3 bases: TGTGCTAGTGGTTTGGCAAACAGGGGGGGTCAGCCCCAGCATTTT. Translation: CASGLANRGGQPQHF.

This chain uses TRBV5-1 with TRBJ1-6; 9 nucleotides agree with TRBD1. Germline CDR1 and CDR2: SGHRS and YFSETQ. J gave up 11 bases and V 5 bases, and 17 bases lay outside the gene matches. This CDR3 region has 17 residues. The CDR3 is CASSYDPPGQGVTPLHF. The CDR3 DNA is TGCGCCAGCAGTTACGATCCACCGGGACAGGGTGTTACACCCCTCCACTTT.

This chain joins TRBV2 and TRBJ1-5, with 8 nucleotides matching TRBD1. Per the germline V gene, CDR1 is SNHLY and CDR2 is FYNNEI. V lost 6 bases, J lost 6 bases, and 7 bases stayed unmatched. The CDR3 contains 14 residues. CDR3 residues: CASSAGGAFQPQHF. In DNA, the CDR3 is TGTGCCAGCAGCGCAGGGGGCGCCTTTCAGCCCCAGCATTTT.

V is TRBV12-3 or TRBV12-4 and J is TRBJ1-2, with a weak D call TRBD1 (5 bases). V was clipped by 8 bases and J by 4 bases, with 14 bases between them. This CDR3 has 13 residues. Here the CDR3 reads CASLGPMRYGYTF. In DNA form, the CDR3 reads TGTGCCAGCTTGGGGCCTATGCGCTATGGCTACACCTTC.

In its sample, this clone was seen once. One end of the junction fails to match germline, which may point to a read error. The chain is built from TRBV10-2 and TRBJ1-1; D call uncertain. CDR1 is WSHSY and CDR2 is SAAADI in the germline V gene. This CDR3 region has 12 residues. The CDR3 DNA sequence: TGCGCCAGTCTTGACCCAGACACAGAAGCTTTCTTT. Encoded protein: CASLDPDTEAFF.

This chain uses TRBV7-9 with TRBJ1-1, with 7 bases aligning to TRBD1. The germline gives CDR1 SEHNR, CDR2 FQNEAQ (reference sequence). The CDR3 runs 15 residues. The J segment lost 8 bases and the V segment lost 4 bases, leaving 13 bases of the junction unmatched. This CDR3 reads CASSWGTQQGQEAFF. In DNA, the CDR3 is TGTGCCAGCAGCTGGGGCACCCAACAGGGGCAAGAAGCTTTCTTT.

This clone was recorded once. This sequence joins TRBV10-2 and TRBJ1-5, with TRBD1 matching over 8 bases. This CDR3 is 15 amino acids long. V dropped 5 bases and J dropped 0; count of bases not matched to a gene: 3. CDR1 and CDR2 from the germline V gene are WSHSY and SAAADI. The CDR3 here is CASSKGTGSNQPQHF. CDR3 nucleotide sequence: TGCGCCAGCAGTAAAGGGACAGGTAGCAATCAGCCCCAGCATTTT.

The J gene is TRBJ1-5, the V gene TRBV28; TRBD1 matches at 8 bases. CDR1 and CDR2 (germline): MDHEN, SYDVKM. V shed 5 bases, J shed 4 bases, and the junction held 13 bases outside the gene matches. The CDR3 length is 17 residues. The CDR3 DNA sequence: TGTGCCAGCAGTACGACTGGACAGGGCCAACTGAATCAGCCCCAGCATTTT. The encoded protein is CASSTTGQGQLNQPQHF.

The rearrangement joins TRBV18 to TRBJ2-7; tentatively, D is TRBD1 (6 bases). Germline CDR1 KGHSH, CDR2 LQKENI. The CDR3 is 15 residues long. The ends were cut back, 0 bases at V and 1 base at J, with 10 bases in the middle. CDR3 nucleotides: TGTGCCAGCTCACCACCGCCAGGGGTATCCTACGAGCAGTACTTC. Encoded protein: CASSPPPGVSYEQYF.

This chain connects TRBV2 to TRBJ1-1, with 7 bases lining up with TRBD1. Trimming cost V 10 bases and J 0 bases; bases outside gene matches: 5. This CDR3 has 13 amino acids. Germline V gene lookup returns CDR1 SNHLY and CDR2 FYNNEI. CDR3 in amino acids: CATGGTVNTEAFF. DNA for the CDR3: TGTGCCACCGGAGGGACAGTGAACACTGAAGCTTTCTTT.

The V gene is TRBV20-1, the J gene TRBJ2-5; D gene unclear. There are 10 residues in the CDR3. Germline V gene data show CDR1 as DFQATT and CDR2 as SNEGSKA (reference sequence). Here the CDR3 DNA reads TGCACCGCTCAGCAAGAGACCCAGTACTTC. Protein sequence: CTAQQETQYF.

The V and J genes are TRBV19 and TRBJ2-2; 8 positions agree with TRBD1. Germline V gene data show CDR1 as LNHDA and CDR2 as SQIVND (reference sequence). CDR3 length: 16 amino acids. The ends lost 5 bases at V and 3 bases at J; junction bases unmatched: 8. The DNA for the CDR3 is TGTGCCAGTAGTTCCCCTCAGGGGGCGTACACCGGGGAGCTGTTTTTT. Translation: CASSSPQGAYTGELFF.

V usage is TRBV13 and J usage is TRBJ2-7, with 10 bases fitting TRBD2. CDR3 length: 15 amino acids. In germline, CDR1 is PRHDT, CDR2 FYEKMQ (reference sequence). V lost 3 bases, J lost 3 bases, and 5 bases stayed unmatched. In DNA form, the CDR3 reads TGTGCCAGCAGCTTTGCTAGCGGGGGATACTACGAGCAGTACTTC. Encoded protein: CASSFASGGYYEQYF.

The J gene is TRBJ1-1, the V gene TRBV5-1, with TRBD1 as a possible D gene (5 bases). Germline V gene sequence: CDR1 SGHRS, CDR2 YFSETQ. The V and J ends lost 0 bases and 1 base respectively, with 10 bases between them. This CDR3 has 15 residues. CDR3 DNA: TGCGCCAGCAGCTTGGCGCAGGGTGGGAACACTGAAGCTTTCTTT. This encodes CASSLAQGGNTEAFF.

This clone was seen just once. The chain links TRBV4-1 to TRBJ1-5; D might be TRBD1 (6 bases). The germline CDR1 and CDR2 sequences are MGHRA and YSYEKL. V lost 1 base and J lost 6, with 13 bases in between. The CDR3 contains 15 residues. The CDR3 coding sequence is TGCGCCAGCAGCCAAGCGGGGCAGGGGATTCAGCCCCAGCATTTT. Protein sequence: CASSQAGQGIQPQHF.

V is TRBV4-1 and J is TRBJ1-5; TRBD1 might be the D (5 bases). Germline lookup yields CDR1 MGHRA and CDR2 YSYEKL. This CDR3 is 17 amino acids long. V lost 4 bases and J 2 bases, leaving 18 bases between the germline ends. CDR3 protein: CASSPTREGFGNQPQHF. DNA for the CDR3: TGCGCCAGCAGCCCGACAAGGGAGGGGTTTGGCAATCAGCCCCAGCATTTT.

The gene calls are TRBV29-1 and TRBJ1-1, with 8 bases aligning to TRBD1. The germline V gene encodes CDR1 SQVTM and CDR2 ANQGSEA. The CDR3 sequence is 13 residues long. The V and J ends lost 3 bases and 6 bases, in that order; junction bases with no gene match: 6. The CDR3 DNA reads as TGCAGCGTTGACGCAGGGGGCGCGTCTGAAGCTTTCTTT. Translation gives CSVDAGGASEAFF.

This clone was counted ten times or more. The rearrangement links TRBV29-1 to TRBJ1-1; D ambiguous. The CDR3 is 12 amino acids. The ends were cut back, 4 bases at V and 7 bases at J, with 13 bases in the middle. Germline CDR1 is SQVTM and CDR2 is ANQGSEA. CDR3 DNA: TGCAGCGTTGTGGGCCCGTCGGTTGAAGCTTTCTTT. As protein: CSVVGPSVEAFF.

Written as DNA, the CDR3 is TGTGCCAGCAGCTACGGTAAACGCACCGGGGAGCTGTTTTTT. Its translation: CASSYGKRTGELFF. The J gene is TRBJ2-2, the V gene TRBV5-4; D ambiguous. Germline assignment: CDR1 SGHNT and CDR2 YYREEE (reference sequence). The ends were cut back, 3 bases at V and 4 bases at J, with 10 bases in the middle. This CDR3 spans 14 amino acids.

The CDR3 nucleotides read TGTGCCACCAGTGAACGTGGACATCTTGATGAGCAGTTCTTC. Its translation is CATSERGHLDEQFF. The rearrangement uses TRBV24-1 and TRBJ2-1; weak D call: TRBD1 (5 bases). The CDR3 runs 14 residues. Trimming pared 4 bases from V and 8 bases from J, leaving 14 bases between. CDR1 and CDR2 (germline): KGHDR, SFDVKD.

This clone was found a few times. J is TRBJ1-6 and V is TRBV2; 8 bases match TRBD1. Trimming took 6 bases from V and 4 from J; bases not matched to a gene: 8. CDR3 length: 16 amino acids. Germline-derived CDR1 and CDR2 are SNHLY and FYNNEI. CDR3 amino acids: CASSLQGDEYNSPLHF. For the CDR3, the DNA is TGTGCCAGCAGCTTACAGGGGGACGAGTATAATTCACCCCTCCACTTT.

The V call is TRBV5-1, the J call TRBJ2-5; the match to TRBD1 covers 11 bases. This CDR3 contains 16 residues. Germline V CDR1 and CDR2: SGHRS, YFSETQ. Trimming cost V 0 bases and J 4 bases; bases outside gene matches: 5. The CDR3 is CASSLEGTGGLETQYF. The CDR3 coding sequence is TGCGCCAGCAGCTTGGAAGGGACAGGGGGGCTAGAGACCCAGTACTTC.

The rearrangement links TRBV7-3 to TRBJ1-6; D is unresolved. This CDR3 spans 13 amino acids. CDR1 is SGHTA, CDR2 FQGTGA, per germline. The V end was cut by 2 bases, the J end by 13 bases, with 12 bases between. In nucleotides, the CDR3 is TGTGCCAGCAGCTTATCAGCCGCTAGCCCCCTCCACTTT. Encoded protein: CASSLSAASPLHF.

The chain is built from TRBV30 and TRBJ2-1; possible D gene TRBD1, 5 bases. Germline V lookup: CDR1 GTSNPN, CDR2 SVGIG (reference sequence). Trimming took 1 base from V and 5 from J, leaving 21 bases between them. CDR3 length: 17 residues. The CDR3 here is CAWSDPFFRTSNNEQFF. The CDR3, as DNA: TGTGCCTGGAGTGACCCATTCTTCCGGACATCTAACAATGAGCAGTTCTTC.